These 24 T cell receptor beta chains were all obtained from the same sample, sequenced in a study of blood T cell repertoires in COVID-19. Profiled with immunoSEQ multiplex PCR; TCRdb holds only in-frame clones, not every one. This sample has tens of thousands of clones, with 80% to 85% found just once. The sample was peripheral blood. These receptors all stem from a man aged 25-45 years with COVID-19, enrolled during active disease.

The V gene is TRBV27, the J gene TRBJ2-1; tentative D call: TRBD2 (6 bases). The CDR3 is made up of 15 amino acids. CDR1 MNHEY and CDR2 SMNVEV come from the germline V gene (reference sequence). Deletions cut 8 bases from V and 6 bases from J, with 20 bases between. CDR3: CASGETSPTINEQFF. CDR3 sequence (DNA): TGTGCCAGCGGGGAGACTAGTCCCACAATCAATGAGCAGTTCTTC.

The chain carries TRBV5-7 and TRBJ2-5, with D perhaps matching TRBD1 (6 bases). TRBV5-7 is an ORF for which the function is uncertain. CDR3 length: 17 residues. Trimming stripped 3 bases from V and 7 bases from J, with 25 bases between. CDR3: CASSSHRVWGSNTTQYF. CDR3 in DNA: TGTGCCAGCAGCTCGCACAGGGTTTGGGGTAGTAATACGACCCAGTACTTC.

This chain links TRBV7-8 with TRBJ2-1; D possibly corresponds to TRBD1 (5 bases). The length of the CDR3 is 12 residues. CDR1 and CDR2 from the germline V gene are SGHVS and FQNEAQ. Trimming left V 3 bases short and J 9 bases short, with 9 bases between. The CDR3 DNA sequence: TGTGCCAGCAGCTTGGAAGGGGTTGAGCAGTTCTTC. Translation gives CASSLEGVEQFF.

The chain uses TRBV27 and TRBJ2-3, with 8 nucleotides matching TRBD1. The CDR3 runs 18 residues. V trimming: 3 bases; J trimming: 6 bases; junction bases outside the gene matches: 17. The germline V gene encodes CDR1 MNHEY and CDR2 SMNVEV (reference sequence). The CDR3 DNA reads as TGTGCCAGCAGTTTTGGTACAGGGGGTAGTCTAGGACTGGATACGCAGTATTTT. Translated, it gives CASSFGTGGSLGLDTQYF.

The rearrangement joins TRBV7-2 to TRBJ1-2; 9 bases match TRBD1. Germline trimming cut 6 bases from V and 6 bases from J; bases unmatched to any gene: 5. This CDR3 contains 13 residues. Per the germline V gene, CDR1 is SGHTA and CDR2 is FQGNSA. CDR3 sequence reads: CASRPRQGDGYTF. CDR3 DNA: TGTGCCAGCAGGCCTAGACAGGGGGATGGCTACACCTTC.

The sample holds a few counts of this clone. The V and J genes are TRBV18 and TRBJ2-7; 8 bases match TRBD2. V dropped 5 bases and J dropped 2; count of bases not matched to a gene: 11. CDR1 KGHSH and CDR2 LQKENI come from the germline V gene. The CDR3 spans 16 residues. CDR3 nucleotides: TGTGCCAGCTCATCCCTCTCCGGGACTAGGGCCTACGAGCAGTACTTC. It specifies CASSSLSGTRAYEQYF.

The chain has TRBV6-1 and TRBJ1-3; 10 nucleotides line up with TRBD1. From germline, CDR1 is MNHNS and CDR2 SASEGT. Germline trimming cut 3 bases from V and 8 bases from J; bases unmatched to any gene: 7. The CDR3 has 15 residues. CDR3 loop: CASSDTGTGADTIYF. CDR3 sequence (DNA): TGTGCCAGCAGTGATACCGGGACAGGGGCAGACACCATATATTTT.

This chain connects TRBV4-1 to TRBJ2-5; tentatively, D is TRBD2 (5 bases). V lost 1 base, J lost 5 bases, and 14 bases lay in between. CDR1 and CDR2 from the germline V gene are MGHRA and YSYEKL. The CDR3 is 15 residues long. As DNA, the CDR3 is TGCGCCAGCAGCCAAGTTGGGAACGGGGAGGAGACCCAGTACTTC. It translates to CASSQVGNGEETQYF.

This chain connects TRBV5-4 to TRBJ1-2, with a weak D call TRBD1 (6 bases). The CDR3 has 13 residues. The germline V gene has CDR1 SGHNT and CDR2 YYREEE (reference sequence). V was shortened by 2 bases and J by 2 bases, with 7 bases between the two germline ends. The CDR3 protein is CASSLQGNYGYTF. The CDR3 DNA reads TGTGCCAGCAGCTTACAGGGAAACTATGGCTACACCTTC.

This chain links TRBV11-2 with TRBJ2-7; TRBD2 matches at 7 bases. The CDR3 runs 15 residues. V dropped 1 base and J dropped 1; count of bases not matched to a gene: 4. The germline CDR1 and CDR2 sequences are SGHAT and FQNNGV. For the CDR3, the DNA is TGTGCCAGCAGCTTAGGACTAGCTATATCCTACGAGCAGTACTTC. It translates to CASSLGLAISYEQYF. The full variable domain, rest sourced from reference TRBV11-2 and TRBJ2-7, is EAGVAQSPRYKIIEKRQSVAFWCNPISGHATLYWYQQILGQGPKLLIQFQNNGVVDDSQLPKDRFSAERLKGVDSTLKIQPAKLEDSAVYLCASSLGLAISYEQYFGPGTRLTVT.

V gene TRBV4-1 combines with J gene TRBJ2-5; TRBD1 matches 7 bases. V was clipped by 4 bases and J by 2 bases; unmatched bases: 4. CDR1 is MGHRA, CDR2 YSYEKL, per germline. The length of the CDR3 is 14 residues. CDR3 bases: TGCGCCAGCAGCCTGACAGGGCGTCAAGAGACCCAGTACTTC. It translates to CASSLTGRQETQYF.

The CDR3: CASSLTGQGHQPQHF. The DNA of the CDR3 is TGCGCCAGCAGCCTCACTGGACAGGGCCATCAGCCCCAGCATTTT. The rearrangement joins TRBV5-1 to TRBJ1-5; 8 bases line up with TRBD1. CDR1 SGHRS and CDR2 YFSETQ come from the germline V gene. V was pared by 4 bases and J by 5 bases, with 8 bases of the junction left unmatched. The CDR3 covers 15 residues.

CDR3 sequence reads: CASSRRESDEQYF. In DNA form, the CDR3 reads TGTGCCAGCAGTAGGCGGGAGTCGGACGAGCAGTACTTC. The chain couples TRBV6-2 or TRBV6-3 to TRBJ2-7; 7 bases align to TRBD2. The CDR3 has 13 amino acids. V lost 5 bases, J lost 5 bases, and 6 bases stayed unmatched. CDR1 MNHEY and CDR2 SVGEGT come from the germline V gene.

The chain couples TRBV19 to TRBJ1-2, with D hard to call. Germline V lookup: CDR1 LNHDA, CDR2 SQIVND (reference sequence). V lost 1 base to trimming and J lost 7 bases, with 13 bases between them. This CDR3 is built from 14 residues. DNA for the CDR3: TGTGCCAGTAGTATAGCCTTGGAGGAGAGTGGCTACACCTTC. Protein: CASSIALEESGYTF.

The chain recombines TRBV7-6 with TRBJ2-7; 8 nucleotides agree with TRBD2. J gave up 3 bases and V 5 bases, and 3 bases lay outside the gene matches. Germline V CDR1 and CDR2: SGHVS, FNYEAQ. CDR3 length: 13 amino acids. The chain's CDR3 is CASSPAGDYEQYF. Here the CDR3 DNA reads TGTGCCAGCAGCCCAGCGGGGGACTACGAGCAGTACTTC.

The chain is built from TRBV28 and TRBJ2-7, with 12 bases lining up with TRBD2. The germline V gene encodes CDR1 MDHEN and CDR2 SYDVKM. The V gene end was trimmed by 3 bases and the J gene end by 3 bases; junction bases not matched to a gene: 6. The CDR3 is 16 residues long. Here the CDR3 DNA reads TGTGCCAGCAGTTTGCCCGGGACTAGCGGGTTCTACGAGCAGTACTTC. This gives the protein CASSLPGTSGFYEQYF.

J is TRBJ2-3 and V is TRBV2, with 9 nucleotides matching TRBD2. Germline V CDR1 and CDR2: SNHLY, FYNNEI. The CDR3 has 17 residues. The ends lost 5 bases at V and 4 bases at J; junction bases unmatched: 13. The chain's CDR3 is CASSFATAGGLADTQYF. The DNA of the CDR3 is TGTGCCAGCAGTTTCGCCACGGCGGGAGGGCTGGCAGATACGCAGTATTTT.

The chain is built from TRBV16 and TRBJ1-2, with D unclear. Germline assignment: CDR1 KGHSY and CDR2 FQNENV. The ends were cut back, 0 bases at V and 4 bases at J, with 18 bases in the middle. The CDR3 loop spans 17 amino acids. The CDR3 DNA follows: TGTGCCAGCAGCCAATCAAGTGGAGCCGAAAGACTCTATGGCTACACCTTC. This sequence encodes CASSQSSGAERLYGYTF.

This chain links TRBV30 with TRBJ2-1, with 7 bases lining up with TRBD2. V shed 2 bases, J shed 1 base, and the junction held 17 bases outside the gene matches. The germline V gene encodes CDR1 GTSNPN and CDR2 SVGIG (reference sequence). The CDR3 extends over 19 amino acids. Here the CDR3 reads CAWSSLRGGTTLSYNEQFF. The CDR3 DNA reads TGTGCCTGGAGTTCCTTGCGCGGGGGTACTACTTTATCCTACAATGAGCAGTTCTTC.

The genes are TRBV6-5 and TRBJ2-3; weak D call: TRBD2 (7 bases). The CDR3 sequence is 14 residues long. The germline V and J ends were trimmed by 7 bases and 2 bases, with 13 bases remaining between them. Per the germline V gene, CDR1 is MNHEY and CDR2 is SVGAGI. The CDR3 DNA sequence: TGTGCCAGCATTAGGGGGGGGGACACAGATACGCAGTATTTT. Its translation: CASIRGGDTDTQYF.

The CDR3 region has the DNA TGTGCCAGTAGTATAGGGCTGACAGGGGGCAATGAGCAGTTCTTC. It is translated as CASSIGLTGGNEQFF. The J gene is TRBJ2-1, the V gene TRBV19; 9 bases are shared with TRBD1. CDR3 length equals 15 residues. Trimming at V came to 1 base and at J to 6 bases, leaving 4 bases not matched to a gene. Germline assignment: CDR1 LNHDA and CDR2 SQIVND (reference sequence). The entire variable domain, with the rest obtained from reference TRBV19 and TRBJ2-1, is as follows: DGGITQSPKYLFRKEGQNVTLSCEQNLNHDAMYWYRQDPGQGLRLIYYSQIVNDFQKGDIAEGYSVSREKKESFPLTVTSAQKNPTAFYLCASSIGLTGGNEQFFGPGTRLTVL.

This rearrangement joins TRBV7-2 to TRBJ2-2; unclear D gene. The germline CDR1 and CDR2 sequences are SGHTA and FQGNSA. There are 16 residues in the CDR3. The V gene lost 4 bases and the J gene lost 4 bases, with 16 bases spanning the gap. CDR3 sequence (DNA): TGTGCCAGCAGCTCCCCCTTTGGAGTTAGCACCGGGGAGCTGTTTTTT. Amino acid sequence: CASSSPFGVSTGELFF.

In DNA, the CDR3 is TGTGCCAGCAGCTGGGGGGGAGGCACTGAAGCTTTCTTT. Residues: CASSWGGGTEAFF. The chain employs TRBV11-2 and TRBJ1-1; perhaps TRBD1 as D (5 bases). Germline CDR1 SGHAT, CDR2 FQNNGV. The V end was cut by 4 bases, the J end by 4 bases, with 10 bases between. This CDR3 has 13 residues.

This clone was seen just once. CDR3 sequence (DNA): TGTGCCAGCAGCGCCGAGGGACAGGGGAGCTACAATGAGCAGTTCTTC. Translation gives CASSAEGQGSYNEQFF. This rearrangement joins TRBV13 to TRBJ2-1; 10 bases match TRBD1. J lost 3 bases, V lost 5 bases, and 7 bases had no gene match. This CDR3 has 16 residues. The germline gives CDR1 PRHDT, CDR2 FYEKMQ (reference sequence).